These 5 T cell receptor beta chains share one sample of origin, sequenced in a study of shared clonotypes between healthy human individuals. Naive CD8 populations comprised CD45RO-negative cells positively selected for CCR7, excluding terminally differentiated effector memory CD45RA+ cells. This table comes from immunoSEQ multiplex PCR, and its TCRdb copy is limited to in-frame clones, with some not included. The sample lists millions of clones; 93% were seen once. The specimen sequenced was naive CD8+ T cells from PBMCs. Every receptor here comes from a man aged 18 to 35 in good health. Some clones in this sample may be carry-over from other donors' samples.

The V and J genes are TRBV7-2 and TRBJ1-4, with unresolved D. V lost 2 bases and J lost 8, with 15 bases in between. CDR3 length: 15 amino acids. Germline assignment: CDR1 SGHTA and CDR2 FQGNSA. The CDR3 region has the DNA TGTGCCAGCAGCTTAAGGGCGCCGGTCTGGGAAAAACTGTTTTTT. It specifies CASSLRAPVWEKLFF. Full variable domain (missing parts from reference TRBV7-2 and TRBJ1-4): GAGVSQSPSNKVTEKGKDVELRCDPISGHTALYWYRQSLGQGLEFLIYFQGNSAPDKSGLPSDRFSAERTGGSVSTLTIQRTQQEDSAVYLCASSLRAPVWEKLFFGSGTQLSVL.

This chain joins TRBV6-6 and TRBJ2-1, with 7 nucleotides matching TRBD1. V dropped 0 bases and J dropped 5; count of bases not matched to a gene: 1. This CDR3 spans 14 amino acids. The germline gives CDR1 MNHNY, CDR2 SVGAGI (reference sequence). The CDR3 sequence is CASSYSGQHNEQFF. CDR3 nucleotide sequence: TGTGCCAGCAGTTACTCGGGACAGCACAATGAGCAGTTCTTC.

V gene TRBV5-1 combines with J gene TRBJ1-2; 9 positions match TRBD1. The CDR3 loop spans 18 amino acids. The V and J ends lost 3 bases and 3 bases, in that order; junction bases with no gene match: 15. Per the germline V gene, CDR1 is SGHRS and CDR2 is YFSETQ. The CDR3 is CASSSLMGTGPVDYGYTF. CDR3 sequence (DNA): TGCGCCAGCAGCTCTCTTATGGGGACAGGGCCCGTTGACTATGGCTACACCTTC. The full variable domain, with the rest looked up from reference TRBV5-1 and TRBJ1-2, is KAGVTQTPRYLIKTRGQQVTLSCSPISGHRSVSWYQQTPGQGLQFLFEYFSETQRNKGNFPGRFSGRQFSNSRSEMNVSTLELGDSALYLCASSSLMGTGPVDYGYTFGSGTRLTVV.

The CDR3, as DNA: TGCGCCAGCAGTGAGTATGGGACAGGGGCCACTGAAGCTTTCTTT. It yields the protein CASSEYGTGATEAFF. The chain uses TRBV10-2 and TRBJ1-1; TRBD1 matches 10 bases. This CDR3 is built from 15 residues. Trimming at V came to 1 base and at J to 4 bases, leaving 3 bases not matched to a gene. CDR1 and CDR2 from the germline V gene are WSHSY and SAAADI.

The J gene is TRBJ2-2, the V gene TRBV11-2; D perhaps matches TRBD2 (5 bases). Trimming shortened V by 1 base and J by 8 bases, and 11 bases separated the two germline ends. Germline V gives CDR1 SGHAT, CDR2 FQNNGV. The CDR3 length is 14 residues. CDR3 nucleotide sequence: TGTGCCAGCAGCTTAGGGCTAGCCCCGGGGGAGCTGTTTTTT. Its protein is CASSLGLAPGELFF. Supplemented by reference TRBV11-2 and TRBJ2-2, the full variable domain reads EAGVAQSPRYKIIEKRQSVAFWCNPISGHATLYWYQQILGQGPKLLIQFQNNGVVDDSQLPKDRFSAERLKGVDSTLKIQPAKLEDSAVYLCASSLGLAPGELFFGEGSRLTVL.